This TCR beta chain was recorded in a study of T cells after yellow fever vaccination. Study-level information: SMART-Seq v4 Ultra Low Input prepared libraries from low-cell fractions.

This clonotype showed up just a few times. The 5'RACE template-switching step produced TCR cDNA and added a universal primer site and UMIs. A single record per CDR3 protein comes from TCRdb applying MiXCR to the 5' RACE reads. This sample has around 320,000 distinct CDR3 sequences, with about 10% found just once. The CDR3 totals 15 residues. V shed 2 bases and J shed 0 bases, with 9 bases lying between them. Germline V gene data show CDR1 as SEHNR and CDR2 as FQNEAQ (reference sequence). The V call is TRBV7-9, the J call TRBJ2-3; no reliable D call. This sequence was found in a man between 18 and 35 years old who received the YFV17D yellow fever vaccine. This material consisted of CD4+ T cells sorted from PBMCs, taken 45 days after the yellow fever booster vaccination. The CDR3 DNA reads TGTGCCAGCAGCTTATCAAGCTATAGCACAGATACGCAGTATTTT. Residues: CASSLSSYSTDTQYF.